The entry below gives a single TCR beta chain sequence along with its context. These data are taken from a study of blood T cell repertoires in COVID-19. Across the whole study: The cDNA or gDNA used as material had been derived from T cells, B-cell-depleted T cells, or PBMCs.

The assay was immunoSEQ multiplex PCR, and TCRdb's table has in-frame clones only and misses some. The sample has around 140,000 clones, 60% to 85% seen once. Germline CDR1 is MGHDK and CDR2 is SYGVNS. The CDR3 consists of 15 residues. The J segment lost 1 base and the V segment lost 6 bases, leaving 6 bases of the junction unmatched. The sequenced sample consisted of peripheral blood. The V gene is TRBV25-1, the J gene TRBJ1-1; 9 nucleotides align to TRBD1. The TCR comes from a woman of 80 years or more with active or convalescent COVID-19. CDR3 nucleotide sequence: TGTGCCAGCAGGGGGGGGACAGGGCGGAACACTGAAGCTTTCTTT. Protein: CASRGGTGRNTEAFF.